This T cell receptor beta chain emerged from a study of monozygotic twins with cystic fibrosis. Only in-frame clones appear in the TCRdb table, and some are missing; sequencing was by immunoSEQ multiplex PCR. The repertoire holds some 31,000 clones, with around 81% as singletons. The V gene lost 3 bases and the J gene lost 6 bases, with 15 bases spanning the gap. CDR1 and CDR2 (germline): LNHNV, YYDKDF (reference sequence). CDR3 length: 15 amino acids. The rearrangement links TRBV15 to TRBJ2-1; D assignment may be TRBD1 or TRBD2 (5 bases each). Sequenced sample: blood. The sequence came from a girl under 10 years old with cystic fibrosis. The CDR3 DNA follows: TGTGCCACCAGCAGCGGAAGGGGAGTTGTCAATGAGCAGTTCTTC. Translation gives CATSSGRGVVNEQFF.